This T cell receptor beta chain emerged from a study of Graves' ophthalmopathy and Graves' hyperthyroidism. Amplification of TCR beta CDR3 regions used RNA transcripts. RT-PCR was first run with HTBI primers, then multiplex PCR in a second round. TCRdb reanalysed the multiplex PCR reads using MiXCR and keeps one entry per CDR3 protein. In the table there are approximately 1.2 million distinct CDR3 sequences, around a third of which are singletons. The sequenced sample consisted of peripheral blood or thyroid tissue (not recorded which). This TCR was sampled from an adult man with Graves' hyperthyroidism.

CDR3 amino acids: CASSRGPGQRDGGELFF. Written as DNA, the CDR3 is TGTGCCAGCAGCAGAGGCCCCGGACAACGCGATGGCGGGGAGCTGTTTTTT. The chain couples TRBV11-3 to TRBJ2-2; the D gene is possibly TRBD1 (5 bases). Per the germline V gene, CDR1 is SGHNT and CDR2 is YENEEA. The V end lost 5 bases, the J end lost 7 bases, and 23 bases lay between the germline ends. The CDR3 is 17 residues long.